Listed below are T cell receptor beta chains from one sample, sequenced in a study of response to subunit inactivated influenza vaccine. TCRdb itself ran the RT-PCR reads through MiXCR, one entry per CDR3 protein. Found here are 160,000 or so distinct CDR3 sequences, roughly 11% of them singletons; the top ten hold around an eighth. The sample was non-naive T cells sorted from PBMCs, taken more than 35 days after vaccination. Receptor source: a man aged 45 to 65 who received an inactivated influenza vaccine. Both conserved end residues are part of each CDR3. D genes are given only for firm matches. Expanded clones are given a class, and other clones once, few, many or no size at all.

clone_size | j_call | v_call | d_call | cdr3_aa | cdr3_nt
NA | TRBJ2-7 | TRBV18 | NA | CASSVDGNYEQYF | TGTGCCAGCTCAGTGGACGGCAACTACGAGCAGTACTTC
NA | TRBJ2-3 | TRBV4-3 | NA | CASSRHRERVDTQYF | TGCGCCAGCAGCCGACACCGGGAGAGGGTGGATACGCAGTATTTT
many | TRBJ2-1 | TRBV14 | NA | CASSIPGYNEQFF | TGTGCCAGCAGCATACCGGGCTACAATGAGCAGTTCTTC
few | TRBJ2-5 | TRBV7-2 | TRBD2 | CASSRDASGGETQYF | TGTGCCAGCAGCCGTGATGCTAGCGGAGGAGAGACCCAGTACTTC
few | TRBJ1-2 | TRBV27 | NA | CASSPDRFTYGYTF | TGTGCCAGCAGTCCCGACAGATTTACTTATGGCTACACCTTC
NA | TRBJ2-1 | TRBV30 | NA | CANRALEHNEQFF | TGTGCCAACCGGGCCTTGGAGCACAATGAGCAGTTCTTC
NA | TRBJ1-1 | TRBV5-6 | TRBD1 | CASRYRDRGYEAFF | TGTGCCAGCAGATACCGGGACAGGGGTTATGAAGCTTTCTTT
NA | TRBJ2-2 | TRBV6-1 | TRBD1 | CASQNRGRTGELFF | TGTGCCAGCCAAAACAGGGGGCGCACCGGGGAGCTGTTTTTT
few | TRBJ2-7 | TRBV6-1 | TRBD2 | CASRSVGLAGGEQYF | TGTGCCAGCAGATCCGTGGGACTAGCTGGAGGAGAGCAGTACTTC
NA | TRBJ1-5 | TRBV29-1 | NA | CSVVLGGNANQPQHF | TGCAGCGTTGTGTTGGGGGGGAATGCCAATCAGCCCCAGCATTTT
many | TRBJ1-5 | TRBV6-1 | NA | CASKEQGQPQHF | TGTGCCAGCAAGGAACAGGGACAGCCCCAGCATTTT
NA | TRBJ1-2 | TRBV27 | TRBD1 | CASSLSGTAYGYTF | TGTGCCAGCAGTTTATCCGGGACAGCTTATGGCTACACCTTC
few | TRBJ1-1 | TRBV20-1 | NA | CSARQDVNTEAFF | TGCAGTGCTAGACAGGATGTTAACACTGAAGCTTTCTTT
NA | TRBJ2-7 | TRBV4-2 | NA | CASSQDLIYEQYF | TGTGCCAGCAGCCAAGATCTGATCTACGAGCAGTACTTC
NA | TRBJ2-5 | TRBV20-1 | TRBD1 | CSARDRAQVLGTQYF | TGCAGTGCACGGGACAGGGCCCAAGTACTGGGGACCCAGTACTTC
NA | TRBJ2-1 | TRBV20-1 | TRBD2 | CSAFLAGGPASYNEQFF | TGCAGTGCCTTTCTAGCGGGAGGTCCCGCATCCTACAATGAGCAGTTCTTC
few | TRBJ2-3 | TRBV28 | TRBD2 | CASTRTSGRRTDTQYF | TGTGCCAGCACCAGGACTAGCGGGAGGCGCACAGATACGCAGTATTTT
few | TRBJ1-2 | TRBV7-9 | NA | CASSLANRRSMFGGYTF | TGTGCCAGCAGCTTAGCAAATAGAAGGAGTATGTTTGGGGGCTACACCTTC
NA | TRBJ1-2 | TRBV9 | TRBD1 | CASSVGTGGVNYGYTF | TGTGCCAGCAGCGTCGGGACAGGGGGTGTTAACTATGGCTACACCTTC
NA | TRBJ2-5 | TRBV20-1 | TRBD1 | CSATATGGYQETQYF | TGCAGTGCTACCGCGACAGGGGGTTATCAAGAGACCCAGTACTTC
NA | TRBJ1-3 | TRBV6-1 | NA | CASRKDSRSGNTIYF | TGTGCCAGCAGGAAGGATTCGCGGTCTGGAAACACCATATATTTT
NA | TRBJ2-3 | TRBV5-6 | NA | CASRTYRTTTDTQYF | TGTGCCAGCAGGACCTACAGGACGACCACAGATACGCAGTATTTT
many | TRBJ2-2 | TRBV4-2 | TRBD1 | CASSPGQGTGELFF | TGTGCCAGCAGCCCTGGACAGGGAACCGGGGAGCTGTTTTTT
many | TRBJ1-5 | TRBV28 | NA | CASSPPARGQPQHF | TGTGCCAGCAGTCCCCCGGCCCGGGGTCAGCCCCAGCATTTT
NA | TRBJ2-1 | TRBV20-1 | NA | CSASPLIDEQFF | TGCAGTGCTAGCCCCCTGATAGATGAGCAGTTCTTC
many | TRBJ2-1 | TRBV6-2/TRBV6-3 | NA | CASTVGNEQFF | TGTGCCAGCACCGTTGGCAATGAGCAGTTCTTC
NA | TRBJ2-7 | TRBV20-1 | NA | CSARLLYEQYF | TGCAGTGCTAGACTACTCTACGAGCAGTACTTC
once | TRBJ2-1 | TRBV4-1 | TRBD2 | CARSSGTRLAGGFPNEQFF | TGTGCCCGCAGCTCCGGGACCCGACTAGCGGGAGGCTTCCCTAATGAGCAGTTCTTC
NA | TRBJ1-2 | TRBV6-1 | TRBD1 | CASYQGGQYRYGYTF | TGTGCCAGCTACCAAGGGGGACAGTACCGCTATGGCTACACCTTC
few | TRBJ2-7 | TRBV19 | NA | CASSIRNSYEQYF | TGTGCCAGTAGTATAAGGAACAGCTACGAGCAGTACTTC
NA | TRBJ1-6 | TRBV12-3/TRBV12-4 | TRBD1 | CASTGQGGNSPLHF | TGTGCCAGCACCGGACAGGGGGGTAATTCACCCCTCCACTTT
few | TRBJ2-2 | TRBV10-3 | NA | CAISRQKNTGELFF | TGTGCCATCAGCAGACAAAAGAACACCGGGGAGCTGTTTTTT
NA | TRBJ2-5 | TRBV20-1 | NA | CSATSGETQYF | TGCAGTGCTACCAGCGGGGAGACCCAGTACTTC
many | TRBJ1-2 | TRBV5-1 | NA | CASSPRPGTAYGYTF | TGCGCCAGCAGCCCCCGTCCCGGGACGGCCTATGGCTACACCTTC
few | TRBJ1-1 | TRBV4-3 | NA | CASSIQVNTEAFF | TGCGCCAGCAGCATACAGGTTAACACTGAAGCTTTCTTT
many | TRBJ2-3 | TRBV18 | NA | CASSPQADTQYF | TGTGCCAGCTCACCACAGGCAGATACGCAGTATTTT
NA | TRBJ1-6 | TRBV3-1 | NA | CASSPTGSYNSPLHF | TGTGCCAGCAGCCCCACCGGCTCCTATAATTCACCCCTCCACTTT
few | TRBJ2-3 | TRBV3-1 | TRBD2 | CASSRTSNTQYF | TGTGCCAGCAGCCGGACTAGCAATACGCAGTATTTT
many | TRBJ2-5 | TRBV7-8 | NA | CASSLTAQGVETQYF | TGTGCCAGCAGCTTAACTGCACAGGGCGTAGAGACCCAGTACTTC
many | TRBJ2-4 | TRBV5-1 | NA | CASPRLAKNIQYF | TGCGCCAGCCCCCGCTTAGCCAAAAACATTCAGTACTTC
NA | TRBJ1-1 | TRBV10-3 | NA | CAISESTGGNTEAFF | TGTGCCATCAGTGAGTCGACGGGCGGGAACACTGAAGCTTTCTTT
many | TRBJ2-1 | TRBV24-1 | NA | CATRSNGVRGHEQFF | TGTGCCACCAGGAGCAACGGGGTTCGGGGCCATGAGCAGTTCTTC
few | TRBJ2-1 | TRBV25-1 | TRBD2 | CASSDSGGLYNEQFF | TGTGCCAGCAGTGATTCGGGGGGGCTTTACAATGAGCAGTTCTTC
many | TRBJ2-1 | TRBV29-1 | NA | CSVDAGQSYYNEQFF | TGCAGCGTTGACGCGGGACAGAGCTATTACAATGAGCAGTTCTTC
many | TRBJ2-4 | TRBV5-6 | NA | CASSLRQGLNIQYF | TGTGCCAGCAGCTTGCGACAGGGACTAAACATTCAGTACTTC
NA | TRBJ2-7 | TRBV4-3 | NA | CASSLGRTSYEQYF | TGCGCCAGCAGCCTGGGACGGACTTCCTACGAGCAGTACTTC
NA | TRBJ2-2 | TRBV20-1 | NA | CSASGSNTGELFF | TGCAGTGCTAGCGGGTCGAACACCGGGGAGCTGTTTTTT
many | TRBJ2-2 | TRBV28 | NA | CASSSADRGHTGELFF | TGTGCCAGCAGTAGTGCGGACAGAGGCCACACCGGGGAGCTGTTTTTT
NA | TRBJ2-2 | TRBV28 | TRBD2 | CASRSSGGGTGELFF | TGTGCCAGCAGGAGTAGCGGGGGCGGGACCGGGGAGCTGTTTTTT
many | TRBJ2-7 | TRBV7-2 | TRBD2 | CASSLSGGTTYEQYF | TGTGCCAGCAGCCTTAGCGGGGGGACTACCTACGAGCAGTACTTC
many | TRBJ2-5 | TRBV29-1 | NA | CSVAATVETQYF | TGCAGCGTTGCTGCGACAGTTGAGACCCAGTACTTC
few | TRBJ2-7 | TRBV28 | NA | CASSLGQYYEQYF | TGTGCCAGCAGTTTAGGACAGTACTACGAGCAGTACTTC
few | TRBJ2-5 | TRBV28 | TRBD2 | CASSPTGLAGQETQYF | TGTGCCAGCAGCCCAACGGGACTAGCGGGTCAAGAGACCCAGTACTTC
many | TRBJ2-7 | TRBV7-8 | TRBD2 | CASSFTSGRGEQYF | TGTGCCAGCAGCTTTACAAGCGGGAGGGGCGAGCAGTACTTC
NA | TRBJ2-4 | TRBV4-1 | NA | CASSQDFVSLAKNIQYF | TGCGCCAGCAGCCAAGATTTTGTGTCACTAGCCAAAAACATTCAGTACTTC